The T cell receptor (beta chain) under discussion was sequenced for a study of radiotherapy plus CTLA-4 blockade in lung cancer. Worth noting for this clone: As yet, its antigen is unknown.

V shed 0 bases and J shed 4 bases, with 9 bases lying between them. The CDR3 spans 15 residues. Germline V gene sequence: CDR1 MGHRA, CDR2 YSYEKL. People whose metastatic non-small-cell lung cancer was chemo-refractory got focal radiation along with CTLA-4 blockade by ipilimumab. Study-wide results and limits: Blood-borne expansion of tumor-derived TCR clones followed radiotherapy plus ipilimumab.

Clones were sequenced by immunoSEQ multiplex PCR, and TCRdb holds only the in-frame ones, with some missing. The sample lists 95,000 to 150,000 clones; around 89% were seen once. The input for sequencing was peripheral blood, taken from a patient treated with radiotherapy plus ipilimumab. The chain uses TRBV4-1 and TRBJ2-2, with D maybe TRBD1 (6 bases). This TCR came from a human donor with non-small cell lung cancer that progressed on radiotherapy plus ipilimumab. CDR3 in amino acids: CASSQEDRSTGELFF. As DNA, the CDR3 is TGCGCCAGCAGCCAAGAGGACAGAAGCACCGGGGAGCTGTTTTTT.